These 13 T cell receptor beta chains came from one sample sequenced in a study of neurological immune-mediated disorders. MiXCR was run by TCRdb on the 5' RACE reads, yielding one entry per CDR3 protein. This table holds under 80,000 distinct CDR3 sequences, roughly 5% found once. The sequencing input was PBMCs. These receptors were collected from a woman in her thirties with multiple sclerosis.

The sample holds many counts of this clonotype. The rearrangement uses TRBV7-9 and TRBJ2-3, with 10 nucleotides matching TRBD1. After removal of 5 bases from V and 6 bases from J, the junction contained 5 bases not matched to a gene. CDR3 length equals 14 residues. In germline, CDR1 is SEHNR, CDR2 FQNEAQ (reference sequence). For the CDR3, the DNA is TGTGCCAGCAGCGTGACAGGGGGCCTCGATACGCAGTATTTT. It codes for CASSVTGGLDTQYF.

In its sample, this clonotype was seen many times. The CDR3 region is CSAGGNTQYF. CDR3 DNA sequence: TGCAGCGCCGGCGGGAATACGCAGTATTTT. J is TRBJ2-3 and V is TRBV29-1; the D gene is possibly TRBD2 (6 bases). Trimming shortened V by 7 bases and J by 7 bases, and 9 bases separated the two germline ends. The germline gives CDR1 SQVTM, CDR2 ANQGSEA. This CDR3 spans 10 amino acids.

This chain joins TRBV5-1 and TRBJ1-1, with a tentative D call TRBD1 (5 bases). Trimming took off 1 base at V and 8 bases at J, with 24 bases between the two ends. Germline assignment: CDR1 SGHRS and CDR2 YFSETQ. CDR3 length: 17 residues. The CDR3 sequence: CASSLSRSRGRSDEAFF. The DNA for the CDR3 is TGCGCCAGCAGCTTGTCCAGATCTCGGGGACGATCTGACGAAGCTTTCTTT.

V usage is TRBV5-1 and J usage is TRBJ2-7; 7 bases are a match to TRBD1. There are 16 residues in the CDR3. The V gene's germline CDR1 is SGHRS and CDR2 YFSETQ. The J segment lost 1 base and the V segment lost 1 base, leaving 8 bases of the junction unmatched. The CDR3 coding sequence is TGCGCCAGCAGCTTGCGGGCAGGGGGAACTTCCTACGAGCAGTACTTC. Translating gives CASSLRAGGTSYEQYF.

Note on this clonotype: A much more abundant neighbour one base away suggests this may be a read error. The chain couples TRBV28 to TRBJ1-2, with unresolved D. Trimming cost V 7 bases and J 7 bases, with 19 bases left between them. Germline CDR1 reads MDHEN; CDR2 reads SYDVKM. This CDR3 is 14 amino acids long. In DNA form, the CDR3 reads TGTGCCAGCACCACCCCCACGCGGGCCGGTGGCTACACCTTC. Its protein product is CASTTPTRAGGYTF.

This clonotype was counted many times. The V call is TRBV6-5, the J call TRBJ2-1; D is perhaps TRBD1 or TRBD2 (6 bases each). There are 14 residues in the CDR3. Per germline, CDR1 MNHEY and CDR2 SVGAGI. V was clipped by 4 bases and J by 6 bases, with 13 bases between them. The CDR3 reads CASSFGGDPNEQFF. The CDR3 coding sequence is TGTGCCAGCAGTTTCGGGGGCGACCCCAATGAGCAGTTCTTC.

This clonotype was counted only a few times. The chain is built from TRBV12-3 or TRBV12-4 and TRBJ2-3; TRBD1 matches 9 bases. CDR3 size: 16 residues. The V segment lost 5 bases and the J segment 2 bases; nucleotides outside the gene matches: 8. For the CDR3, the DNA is TGTGCCAGCAGTATACACCGGGACAGGGCCACAGATACGCAGTATTTT. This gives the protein CASSIHRDRATDTQYF.

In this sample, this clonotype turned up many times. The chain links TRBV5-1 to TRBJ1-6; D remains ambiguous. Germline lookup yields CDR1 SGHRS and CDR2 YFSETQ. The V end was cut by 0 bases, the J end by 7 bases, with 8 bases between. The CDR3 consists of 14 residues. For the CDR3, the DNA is TGCGCCAGCAGCTTGGTCTCAGAAAATTCACCCCTCCACTTT. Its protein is CASSLVSENSPLHF.

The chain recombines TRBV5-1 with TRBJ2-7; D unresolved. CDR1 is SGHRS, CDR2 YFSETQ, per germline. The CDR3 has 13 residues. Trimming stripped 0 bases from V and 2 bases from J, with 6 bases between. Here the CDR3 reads CASSLDNTYEQYF. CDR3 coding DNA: TGCGCCAGCAGCTTGGACAACACCTACGAGCAGTACTTC.

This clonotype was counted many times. The CDR3 bases are TGTGCCAGCAGTTCCGGGGGGCCGGGGGAGACCCAGTACTTC. Its translation is CASSSGGPGETQYF. This sequence joins TRBV27 and TRBJ2-5; the D gene is possibly TRBD2 (7 bases). CDR3 size: 14 residues. The germline V gene encodes CDR1 MNHEY and CDR2 SMNVEV (reference sequence). The V and J ends lost 4 bases and 5 bases respectively, with 14 bases between them.

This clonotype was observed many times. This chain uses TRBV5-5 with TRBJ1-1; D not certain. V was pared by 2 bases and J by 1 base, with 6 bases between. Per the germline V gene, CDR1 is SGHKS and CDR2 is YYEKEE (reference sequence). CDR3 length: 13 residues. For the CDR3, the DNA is TGTGCCAGCAGCTTCATTCGGAACACTGAAGCTTTCTTT. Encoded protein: CASSFIRNTEAFF.

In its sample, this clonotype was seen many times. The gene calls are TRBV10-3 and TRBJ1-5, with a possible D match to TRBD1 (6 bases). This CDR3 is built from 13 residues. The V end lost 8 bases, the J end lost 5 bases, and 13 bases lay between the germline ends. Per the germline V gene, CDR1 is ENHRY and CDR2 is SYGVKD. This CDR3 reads CAIGGGFDQPQHF. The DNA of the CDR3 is TGTGCCATCGGAGGGGGATTCGATCAGCCCCAGCATTTT.

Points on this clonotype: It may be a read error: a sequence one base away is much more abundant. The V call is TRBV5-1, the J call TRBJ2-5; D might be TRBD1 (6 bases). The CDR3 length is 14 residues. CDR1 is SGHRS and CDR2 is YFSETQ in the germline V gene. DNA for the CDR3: TGCACCAGCAGCTTGGGGACAAGGTTTGAGACCCAGTACTTC. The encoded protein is CTSSLGTRFETQYF. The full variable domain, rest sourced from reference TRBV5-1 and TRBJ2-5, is KAGVTQTPRYLIKTRGQQVTLSCSPISGHRSVSWYQQTPGQGLQFLFEYFSETQRNKGNFPGRFSGRQFSNSRSEMNVSTLELGDSALYLCTSSLGTRFETQYFGPGTRLLVL.